The 23 T cell receptor beta chains given below trace back to one sample, sequenced in a study of blood T cells in healthy people across ages (dated by TCRdb to 2013 to 2016). Libraries were made using 5' RACE. The data were produced on an Illumina HiSeq 2500. The second PCR ran for about 7 to 11 cycles and used a J-beta primer mix along with a sample-barcoded 5' primer. TCRdb passed the public sequencing reads through fastp at Q25 and MiXCR, retaining productive beta sequences. Duplicate CDR3 protein sequences are folded into a single record with the most common DNA and genes. The sample table records around 900,000 distinct CDR3 sequences; less than 35% of these occur just once. The leading ten clones occupy around a sixth of the sample. Sequencing was performed on blood. These receptors originate from a woman over 75 in good health.

This clonotype has just a few counts. The chain combines TRBV7-2 with TRBJ1-6; possibly TRBD1 for D (6 bases). V shed 2 bases and J shed 8 bases, with 13 bases lying between them. CDR1 SGHTA and CDR2 FQGNSA come from the germline V gene. CDR3 length equals 15 residues. The CDR3 spells CASSLYGGVDSPLHF. In DNA form, the CDR3 reads TGTGCCAGCAGCTTATACGGGGGCGTGGATTCACCCCTCCACTTT.

V gene TRBV7-3 combines with J gene TRBJ2-3; D is unresolved. V was shortened by 4 bases and J by 3 bases, with 8 bases between the two germline ends. The CDR3 is made up of 13 amino acids. Looked up from germline, CDR1 is SGHTA and CDR2 is FQGTGA. In DNA, the CDR3 is TGTGCCAGCAGCTACCTAGAGACAGATACGCAGTATTTT. It yields the protein CASSYLETDTQYF.

This clonotype was found a few times. V usage is TRBV20-1 and J usage is TRBJ1-4, with TRBD1 identical over 8 bases. CDR1 and CDR2 (germline): DFQATT, SNEGSKA (reference sequence). V trimming: 4 bases; J trimming: 6 bases; junction bases outside the gene matches: 7. The CDR3 is 14 residues long. The CDR3 coding sequence is TGCAGTGCTACCACAGGGACAGGTGATGAAAAACTGTTTTTT. It encodes CSATTGTGDEKLFF.

J is TRBJ2-5 and V is TRBV29-1, with D unclear. The CDR3 is 12 residues long. Germline V gives CDR1 SQVTM, CDR2 ANQGSEA. V lost 4 bases to trimming and J lost 0 bases, with 6 bases between them. The CDR3 reads CSVADNQETQYF. The CDR3 DNA follows: TGCAGCGTTGCAGACAACCAAGAGACCCAGTACTTC.

This clonotype came up many times. The chain has TRBV5-6 and TRBJ2-3, with D unresolved. CDR1 is SGHDT and CDR2 is YYEEEE in the germline V gene. V was trimmed by 4 bases and J by 2 bases, leaving 23 bases between them. The CDR3 has 18 amino acids. The DNA of the CDR3 is TGTGCCAGCAGCCACTTGGCGGCAGGCCCAATGGCCACAGATACGCAGTATTTT. Translation gives CASSHLAAGPMATDTQYF. The full variable domain, completed using reference TRBV5-6 and TRBJ2-3, is DAGVTQSPTHLIKTRGQQVTLRCSPKSGHDTVSWYQQALGQGPQFIFQYYEEEERQRGNFPDRFSGHQFPNYSSELNVNALLLGDSALYLCASSHLAAGPMATDTQYFGPGTRLTVL.

Notes on this clonotype: This sequence may be a read error, since a much larger clone differs from it by one base. The chain employs TRBV6-4 and TRBJ2-7, with TRBD2 as a possible D gene (5 bases). CDR3 length: 13 residues. Germline loops: CDR1 MRHNA, CDR2 SNTAGT. V dropped 8 bases and J dropped 7 bases, with 18 bases sitting between them. CDR3 in amino acids: CASRGNGYNEQYF. DNA for the CDR3: TGTGCCAGCCGGGGTAACGGCTACAATGAGCAGTACTTC.

This clonotype was detected ten times or more. The gene calls are TRBV7-2 and TRBJ2-5, with D possibly matching TRBD1 (5 bases). Trimming pared 5 bases from V and 2 bases from J, leaving 9 bases between. The CDR3 runs 13 residues. Germline values: CDR1 SGHTA, CDR2 FQGNSA. The CDR3 region has the DNA TGTGCCAGCAGCAGCTACAGGCAAGAGACCCAGTACTTC. It specifies CASSSYRQETQYF.

A few counts support this clonotype. This sequence joins TRBV18 and TRBJ1-2; 11 bases align to TRBD1. V gave up 5 bases and J gave up 3 bases; unmatched junction bases: 14. This CDR3 spans 18 amino acids. CDR1 and CDR2 (germline): KGHSH, LQKENI. The CDR3 is CASSLPGTGGPSDYGYTF. In DNA form, the CDR3 reads TGTGCCAGCTCATTACCAGGGACAGGGGGACCCTCTGACTATGGCTACACCTTC. The variable domain in full, with the rest retrieved from reference TRBV18 and TRBJ1-2, is NAGVMQNPRHLVRRRGQEARLRCSPMKGHSHVYWYRQLPEEGLKFMVYLQKENIIDESGMPKERFSAEFPKEGPSILRIQQVVRGDSAAYFCASSLPGTGGPSDYGYTFGSGTRLTVV.

Details on this clonotype: This may arise from a read error, as a much more abundant clone is one base away. The J gene is TRBJ1-2, the V gene TRBV20-1; no clear D gene. This CDR3 is 11 amino acids long. CDR1 is DFQATT, CDR2 SNEGSKA, per germline (reference sequence). Written as DNA, the CDR3 is TGCAGTGCTAGGGTATTATATGACTACACCTTC. It yields the protein CSARVLYDYTF.

Points on this clonotype: In this CDR3 the conserved last residue, phenylalanine or tryptophan, is missing, so a read error is likely. J is TRBJ1-2 and V is TRBV28, with TRBD1 matching over 9 bases. This CDR3 is built from 14 residues. V shed 6 bases and J 4 bases; nucleotides not matched to a gene: 6. Germline V gene lookup returns CDR1 MDHEN and CDR2 SYDVKM. The CDR3 DNA is TGTGCCAGCAGCGGGACAGGGCTGAGCTATGGCTACACCTGC. Protein product: CASSGTGLSYGYTC.

This clonotype was detected ten times or more. The genes are TRBV5-1 and TRBJ1-1, with a weak D call TRBD1 (5 bases). CDR3 length: 14 amino acids. V gave up 6 bases and J gave up 3 bases, with 15 bases separating them. Germline V gene lookup returns CDR1 SGHRS and CDR2 YFSETQ. CDR3 region: CASNPGLVDTEAFF. The CDR3 DNA reads as TGCGCCAGCAACCCGGGGCTAGTGGACACTGAAGCTTTCTTT.

This clonotype has more than one count but fewer than ten. Here the CDR3 omits its conserved ending phenylalanine or tryptophan, so a read error is the likely source. The chain carries TRBV12-3 or TRBV12-4 and TRBJ1-2, with a tentative D call TRBD1 (5 bases). V was cut by 3 bases and J by 8 bases, with 25 bases left in between. CDR3 size: 17 residues. CDR3 DNA: TGTGCCAGCAGTTTGGGATGGGACTCCAACTCCGGCGGGGGCTACACCATC. Protein sequence: CASSLGWDSNSGGGYTI.

This clonotype came up many times. V gene TRBV3-1 combines with J gene TRBJ2-5; D is undetermined. The CDR3 length is 15 residues. Germline CDR1 is LGHDT and CDR2 is YNNKEL (reference sequence). V dropped 1 base and J dropped 2 bases, with 11 bases sitting between them. The CDR3 protein is CASSQARVRQETQYF. In nucleotides, the CDR3 is TGTGCCAGCAGCCAAGCGCGAGTAAGGCAAGAGACCCAGTACTTC.

J is TRBJ2-2 and V is TRBV2; 9 bases line up with TRBD1. V shed 4 bases and J 5 bases; nucleotides not matched to a gene: 5. Germline values: CDR1 SNHLY, CDR2 FYNNEI. The CDR3 spans 15 residues. CDR3 loop: CASSVQGAGTGELFF. CDR3 bases: TGTGCCAGCAGTGTACAGGGGGCGGGGACCGGGGAGCTGTTTTTT.

This clonotype was seen more than once but under ten times. The chain couples TRBV5-4 to TRBJ2-1, with D perhaps matching TRBD1 (6 bases). CDR1 and CDR2 (germline): SGHNT, YYREEE (reference sequence). Trimming cost V 4 bases and J 10 bases, with 12 bases left between them. CDR3 length: 12 residues. CDR3 DNA sequence: TGTGCCAGCAGCCCCAAGGGGGAGGAGCAGTTCTTC. This translates into CASSPKGEEQFF.

This clonotype has ten or more counts. The chain has TRBV10-3 and TRBJ1-2, with TRBD1 as a possible D gene (6 bases). Germline CDR1 ENHRY, CDR2 SYGVKD. Trimming cost V 0 bases and J 6 bases, with 11 bases left between them. CDR3 length equals 14 residues. This CDR3 is CAISESTRGDGYTF. In DNA form, the CDR3 reads TGTGCCATCAGTGAGTCGACCAGGGGTGATGGCTACACCTTC.

At least ten counts were recorded for this clonotype. This CDR3 reads CASSYLLAGGFAYEQYF. The CDR3 DNA reads TGTGCCAGCAGCTACCTATTAGCGGGGGGGTTTGCCTACGAGCAGTACTTC. The rearrangement uses TRBV7-2 and TRBJ2-7; TRBD2 matches 11 bases. V was clipped by 4 bases and J by 2 bases; unmatched bases: 10. This CDR3 spans 17 amino acids. CDR1 and CDR2 (germline): SGHTA, FQGNSA.

As concerns this clonotype: One base away lies a much larger clone, so this may be a sequencing read error. The conserved phenylalanine or tryptophan is not found at the CDR3 terminus, so this likely reflects a read error. The chain has TRBV6-1 and TRBJ2-6; D is undetermined. There are 12 residues in the CDR3. Germline CDR1 and CDR2: MNHNS and SASEGT. Between the trimmed V and J ends, which lost 6 bases and 5 bases, there was a span of 5 bases. The CDR3 DNA reads as TGTGCCAGCAGGGGGAGGGCCAACGTCCTGACTTGC. It codes for CASRGRANVLTC.

In this sample, this clonotype turned up many times. The rearrangement uses TRBV29-1 and TRBJ1-2; 9 bases align to TRBD1. The J segment lost 4 bases and the V segment lost 6 bases, leaving 12 bases of the junction unmatched. CDR1 SQVTM and CDR2 ANQGSEA come from the germline V gene. This CDR3 has 15 amino acids. The chain's CDR3 is CSVGSRTGETYGYTF. CDR3 nucleotide sequence: TGCAGCGTCGGATCCAGGACAGGGGAGACCTATGGCTACACCTTC.

This clonotype was seen more than once but under ten times. A read error is possible here, since a much larger clone lies one base away. This chain joins TRBV5-6 and TRBJ2-5, with 12 bases lining up with TRBD2. V lost 4 bases and J lost 11; bases outside the gene matches: 12. Germline V gives CDR1 SGHDT, CDR2 YYEEEE. The CDR3 runs 15 residues. In nucleotides, the CDR3 is TGTGCCAGCAGCCCGACTAGCGGGGGAGTTGATGAGCAGTACTTC. The encoded protein is CASSPTSGGVDEQYF.

The chain uses TRBV30 and TRBJ2-3; 8 positions agree with TRBD2. Germline trimming cut 3 bases from V and 0 bases from J; bases unmatched to any gene: 5. The germline V gene encodes CDR1 GTSNPN and CDR2 SVGIG (reference sequence). This CDR3 region has 15 residues. As DNA, the CDR3 is TGTGCCTGGAGCCGCGGGGGGTCTAGCACAGATACGCAGTATTTT. This codes for CAWSRGGSSTDTQYF.

This clonotype has a handful of counts. Written as DNA, the CDR3 is TGTGCCAGCAGCGCCACTAGCGGGGGACTCACCGGGGAGCTGTTTTTT. Its protein is CASSATSGGLTGELFF. This rearrangement joins TRBV7-2 to TRBJ2-2; 11 positions match TRBD2. Germline assignment: CDR1 SGHTA and CDR2 FQGNSA. With 5 bases clipped from V and 4 bases from J, the junction kept 6 bases outside the gene matches. The CDR3 covers 16 residues. The full variable domain, completed using reference TRBV7-2 and TRBJ2-2, is GAGVSQSPSNKVTEKGKDVELRCDPISGHTALYWYRQSLGQGLEFLIYFQGNSAPDKSGLPSDRFSAERTGGSVSTLTIQRTQQEDSAVYLCASSATSGGLTGELFFGEGSRLTVL.

This clonotype occurred many times. The rearrangement links TRBV7-2 to TRBJ2-5, with D possibly being TRBD1 or TRBD2 (5 bases each). Germline CDR1 SGHTA, CDR2 FQGNSA. The CDR3 spans 15 residues. V lost 0 bases, J lost 5 bases, and 13 bases lay in between. In DNA, the CDR3 is TGTGCCAGCAGCTTAGCTTACGGGGCTGGGGAGACCCAGTACTTC. Amino acid sequence: CASSLAYGAGETQYF.